What follows are 16 T cell receptor beta chains derived from one specimen sequenced in a study of cytomegalovirus exposure and HLA in healthy donors. Amplification used 60 Vbeta primers and 13 Jbeta primers. Sequencing used immunoSEQ multiplex PCR; TCRdb keeps in-frame clones, though not all of them. Of 110,000 or so clones detected, 55% to 75% appear once; the ten largest clones hold roughly 5.3%. The sequencing input was PBMCs. The receptors come from a woman in her 70s in good health and CMV-seropositive.

The rearrangement joins TRBV30 to TRBJ2-5, with a possible D match to TRBD2 (6 bases). Trimming took 3 bases from V and 3 from J, leaving 20 bases between them. Per the germline V gene, CDR1 is GTSNPN and CDR2 is SVGIG (reference sequence). This CDR3 is 16 amino acids long. As DNA, the CDR3 is TGTGCCTGGAGCGAGTGGTGGAGGGGTGATAAAGAGACCCAGTACTTC. Protein sequence: CAWSEWWRGDKETQYF.

DNA for the CDR3: TGTGCCATCAGTGCTAGCGGGGGAGACACAGATACGCAGTATTTT. Protein sequence: CAISASGGDTDTQYF. The V call is TRBV10-3, the J call TRBJ2-3, with 10 bases fitting TRBD2. V gave up 4 bases and J gave up 2 bases; unmatched junction bases: 3. There are 15 residues in the CDR3. Per germline, CDR1 ENHRY and CDR2 SYGVKD.

This clone was observed a few times. V gene TRBV10-1 combines with J gene TRBJ2-7; 9 nucleotides match TRBD2. Germline CDR1 is WNHNN and CDR2 is SYGVQD (reference sequence). J gave up 5 bases and V 3 bases, and 11 bases lay outside the gene matches. This CDR3 is built from 16 residues. The CDR3 DNA follows: TGCGCCAGCAGTGACGGTAGCGGGGGTCGGAGGAACGAGCAGTACTTC. It specifies CASSDGSGGRRNEQYF.

The V and J genes are TRBV4-2 and TRBJ1-1; TRBD1 matches 7 bases. The CDR3 length is 16 residues. The germline gives CDR1 LGHNA, CDR2 YNFKEQ. Trimming at V came to 1 base and at J to 5 bases, leaving 10 bases not matched to a gene. The CDR3 reads CASSQGITGVATEAFF. The CDR3 coding sequence is TGTGCCAGCAGCCAAGGGATAACAGGGGTTGCAACTGAAGCTTTCTTT.

This chain joins TRBV11-2 and TRBJ1-1; no firm D call. This CDR3 has 13 amino acids. V was trimmed by 4 bases and J by 1 base, leaving 7 bases between them. Germline-derived CDR1 and CDR2 are SGHAT and FQNNGV. The CDR3 coding sequence is TGTGCCAGCAGCTCATCAGGGAACACTGAAGCTTTCTTT. The encoded protein is CASSSSGNTEAFF.

The chain links TRBV19 to TRBJ1-5; D perhaps matches TRBD1 (6 bases). Germline V lookup: CDR1 LNHDA, CDR2 SQIVND (reference sequence). Deletions cut 6 bases from V and 7 bases from J, with 25 bases between. This CDR3 contains 17 residues. Here the CDR3 DNA reads TGTGCCAGTAGCATCGAGTATCGTCGAACAGGGTTACAGCCCCAGCATTTT. Amino acids: CASSIEYRRTGLQPQHF. Using reference TRBV19 and TRBJ1-5 for the parts outside the CDR3, the full variable domain is DGGITQSPKYLFRKEGQNVTLSCEQNLNHDAMYWYRQDPGQGLRLIYYSQIVNDFQKGDIAEGYSVSREKKESFPLTVTSAQKNPTAFYLCASSIEYRRTGLQPQHFGDGTRLSIL.

The chain employs TRBV30 and TRBJ1-4; no reliable D call. Germline values: CDR1 GTSNPN, CDR2 SVGIG (reference sequence). The CDR3 loop spans 15 amino acids. V lost 2 bases and J lost 2, with 12 bases in between. CDR3 DNA: TGTGCCTGGAGTCGCCGGTTCGTGACTAATGAAAAACTGTTTTTT. Protein product: CAWSRRFVTNEKLFF.

The chain has TRBV5-1 and TRBJ2-2, with 7 positions matching TRBD1. The CDR3 extends over 14 amino acids. Trimming cost V 7 bases and J 5 bases; bases outside gene matches: 8. Germline lookup yields CDR1 SGHRS and CDR2 YFSETQ. The CDR3 DNA reads as TGCGCCAGCTCAGAGTCACAGGGGACCGGGGAGCTGTTTTTT. It specifies CASSESQGTGELFF.

This chain links TRBV5-5 with TRBJ2-2, with 9 bases matching TRBD1. The CDR3 covers 16 residues. Germline V lookup: CDR1 SGHKS, CDR2 YYEKEE (reference sequence). V trimming: 0 bases; J trimming: 2 bases; junction bases outside the gene matches: 2. CDR3 bases: TGTGCCAGCAGCTTGGGGGGACAGGGAAACACCGGGGAGCTGTTTTTT. This translates into CASSLGGQGNTGELFF.

V gene TRBV12-5 combines with J gene TRBJ2-3, with a tentative D call TRBD2 (5 bases). This CDR3 has 12 amino acids. The V end was cut by 7 bases, the J end by 9 bases, with 14 bases between. Germline CDR1 reads LGHNT; CDR2 reads FRNRAP. The CDR3 spells CASAYTDFTQYF. CDR3 coding DNA: TGTGCTAGTGCTTACACGGACTTCACGCAGTATTTT. Filled out from reference TRBV12-5 and TRBJ2-3, the complete variable domain reads DARVTQTPRHKVTEMGQEVTMRCQPILGHNTVFWYRQTMMQGLELLAYFRNRAPLDDSGMPKDRFSAEMPDATLATLKIQPSEPRDSAVYFCASAYTDFTQYFGPGTRLTVL.

The chain has TRBV29-1 and TRBJ1-5; tentatively, D is TRBD1 (6 bases). V was clipped by 4 bases and J by 7 bases, with 14 bases between them. The germline gives CDR1 SQVTM, CDR2 ANQGSEA. The CDR3 runs 13 residues. CDR3 nucleotide sequence: TGCAGCGTTGGAGGGGGGGTTGGCCAGCCCCAGCATTTT. Protein sequence: CSVGGGVGQPQHF.

The chain joins TRBV30 to TRBJ1-4; 7 bases align to TRBD1. The CDR3 is 12 amino acids. The germline V gene encodes CDR1 GTSNPN and CDR2 SVGIG (reference sequence). Unmatched junction bases numbered 4, after V lost 1 base and J lost 11 bases. The CDR3 reads CAWSAGTAKLFF. Here the CDR3 DNA reads TGTGCCTGGAGTGCCGGGACAGCTAAACTGTTTTTT.

The chain is built from TRBV4-3 and TRBJ2-3, with 7 nucleotides matching TRBD2. Trimming cost V 0 bases and J 3 bases; bases outside gene matches: 15. Germline V gene lookup returns CDR1 LGHNA and CDR2 YSLEER. The CDR3 sequence is 19 residues long. The CDR3 DNA reads as TGCGCCAGCAGCCAAGATACAACGGGAGCGGGCGGGAGAACAGATACGCAGTATTTT. This sequence encodes CASSQDTTGAGGRTDTQYF.

This clone has a handful of counts. For the CDR3, the DNA is TGTGCCAGCAGTCTTGTTGGGGGGGTAGGGACAGGGAAAAGAGAGTGGACTAACTATGGCTACACCTTC. Protein product: CASSLVGGVGTGKREWTNYGYTF. V gene TRBV28 combines with J gene TRBJ1-2, with 9 bases lining up with TRBD1. With 5 bases clipped from V and 0 bases from J, the junction kept 28 bases outside the gene matches. CDR1 MDHEN and CDR2 SYDVKM come from the germline V gene. The CDR3 covers 23 residues.

The V and J genes are TRBV19 and TRBJ2-7; D ambiguous. V lost 6 bases and J lost 1, with 13 bases in between. Germline V lookup: CDR1 LNHDA, CDR2 SQIVND (reference sequence). The CDR3 is made up of 14 amino acids. For the CDR3, the DNA is TGTGCCAGTAGGCTAAGTGCGAGTTCCTACGAGCAGTACTTC. Protein product: CASRLSASSYEQYF. The entire variable domain, with the rest obtained from reference TRBV19 and TRBJ2-7, is as follows: DGGITQSPKYLFRKEGQNVTLSCEQNLNHDAMYWYRQDPGQGLRLIYYSQIVNDFQKGDIAEGYSVSREKKESFPLTVTSAQKNPTAFYLCASRLSASSYEQYFGPGTRLTVT.

This clone was counted only a few times. V gene TRBV7-9 combines with J gene TRBJ2-1, with TRBD1 matching over 7 bases. V lost 4 bases and J lost 8; bases outside the gene matches: 8. CDR3 size: 14 residues. CDR1 is SEHNR, CDR2 FQNEAQ, per germline (reference sequence). CDR3 sequence reads: CASSSSHRGDEQFF. Written as DNA, the CDR3 is TGTGCCAGCAGCTCAAGCCACAGGGGCGATGAGCAGTTCTTC. The full variable domain, its missing parts supplied by reference TRBV7-9 and TRBJ2-1, is DTGVSQNPRHKITKRGQNVTFRCDPISEHNRLYWYRQTLGQGPEFLTYFQNEAQLEKSRLLSDRFSAERPKGSFSTLEIQRTEQGDSAMYLCASSSSHRGDEQFFGPGTRLTVL.